The 6 T cell receptor beta chains reported below all come from one sample, sequenced in a study of shared clonotypes between healthy human individuals. TCRdb's copy holds only in-frame clones and misses some; the assay was immunoSEQ multiplex PCR. The profile shows 2 million to 2.5 million clones, approximately 96% of them singletons. The specimen was naive CD4+ T cells sorted from blood. Described subset: CD45RA+ positively selected. All receptors come from a man in his late teens or twenties in good health.

As to this clone: Other DNA sequences of this sample code for an identical CDR3. The rearrangement links TRBV5-1 to TRBJ2-7; perhaps TRBD1 as D (5 bases). This CDR3 is built from 13 residues. V gave up 1 base and J gave up 6 bases, with 11 bases separating them. The germline V gene has CDR1 SGHRS and CDR2 YFSETQ. CDR3 sequence: CASSLRQGGEQYF. In DNA form, the CDR3 reads TGCGCCAGCAGCTTGCGGCAGGGCGGCGAGCAGTACTTC. The whole variable domain, remainder taken from reference TRBV5-1 and TRBJ2-7, is KAGVTQTPRYLIKTRGQQVTLSCSPISGHRSVSWYQQTPGQGLQFLFEYFSETQRNKGNFPGRFSGRQFSNSRSEMNVSTLELGDSALYLCASSLRQGGEQYFGPGTRLTVT.

This clone is a singleton in its sample. V is TRBV5-4 and J is TRBJ2-7, with 11 bases lining up with TRBD1. This CDR3 has 14 amino acids. J was trimmed by 4 bases and V by 4 bases; bases with no gene match: 4. CDR1 is SGHNT and CDR2 is YYREEE in the germline V gene (reference sequence). CDR3 DNA: TGTGCCAGCAGCCCGGGACAGGGGGTTTACGAGCAGTACTTC. It encodes CASSPGQGVYEQYF.

V and J are TRBV5-1 and TRBJ2-2; a weak D match, TRBD1 (6 bases). V was clipped by 4 bases and J by 2 bases, with 15 bases between them. The germline V gene encodes CDR1 SGHRS and CDR2 YFSETQ. This CDR3 comprises 16 residues. CDR3 sequence: CASSPPGQRNTGELFF. CDR3 coding DNA: TGCGCCAGCAGCCCCCCCGGACAGCGAAACACCGGGGAGCTGTTTTTT.

This chain links TRBV2 with TRBJ2-7, with 9 bases lining up with TRBD2. The V and J ends lost 6 bases and 5 bases, in that order; junction bases with no gene match: 8. The CDR3 has 14 residues. Germline lookup yields CDR1 SNHLY and CDR2 FYNNEI. CDR3 nucleotides: TGTGCCAGCAGATTAGGACTAGCGAGAAACGAGCAGTACTTC. Encoded protein: CASRLGLARNEQYF.

The chain is built from TRBV19 and TRBJ2-5; TRBD1 matches 7 bases. The V gene end was trimmed by 3 bases and the J gene end by 3 bases; junction bases not matched to a gene: 4. This CDR3 is built from 14 residues. The germline CDR1 and CDR2 sequences are LNHDA and SQIVND (reference sequence). The CDR3 coding sequence is TGTGCCAGTAGTATGGTAGACAGGGAAGAGACCCAGTACTTC. Translating it yields CASSMVDREETQYF.

This chain uses TRBV28 with TRBJ1-6, with TRBD1 as a possible D gene (6 bases). Trimming took 4 bases from V and 14 from J, leaving 21 bases between them. Looked up from germline, CDR1 is MDHEN and CDR2 is SYDVKM. CDR3 size: 15 residues. CDR3 bases: TGTGCCAGCAGTTCCCAAGAAAAGGGGGTGGAGGCCCTCCACTTT. Translation: CASSSQEKGVEALHF.